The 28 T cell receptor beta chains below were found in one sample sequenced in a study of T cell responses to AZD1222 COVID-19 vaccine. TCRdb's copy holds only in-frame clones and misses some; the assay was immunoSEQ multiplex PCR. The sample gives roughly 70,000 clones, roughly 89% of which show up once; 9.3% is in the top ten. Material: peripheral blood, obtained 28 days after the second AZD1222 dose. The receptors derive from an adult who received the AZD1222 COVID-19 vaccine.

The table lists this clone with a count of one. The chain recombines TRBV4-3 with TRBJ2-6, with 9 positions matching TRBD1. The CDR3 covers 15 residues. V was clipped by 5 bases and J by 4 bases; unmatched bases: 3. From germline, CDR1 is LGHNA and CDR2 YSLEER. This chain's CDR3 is CASSGTGSGANVLTF. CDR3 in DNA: TGCGCCAGCAGCGGGACAGGGTCCGGGGCCAACGTCCTGACTTTC.

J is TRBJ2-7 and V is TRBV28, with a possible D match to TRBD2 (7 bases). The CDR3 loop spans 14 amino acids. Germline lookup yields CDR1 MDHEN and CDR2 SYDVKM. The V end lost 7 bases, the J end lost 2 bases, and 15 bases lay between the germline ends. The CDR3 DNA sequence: TGTGCCAGCATCAACGGGGGGCGACCCTACGAGCAGTACTTC. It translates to CASINGGRPYEQYF.

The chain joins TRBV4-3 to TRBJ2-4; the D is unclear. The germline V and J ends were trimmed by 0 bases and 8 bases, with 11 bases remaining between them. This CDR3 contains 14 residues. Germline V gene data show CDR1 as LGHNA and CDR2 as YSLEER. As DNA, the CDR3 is TGCGCCAGCAGCCAAGACCTGACATGGGACATTCAGTACTTC. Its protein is CASSQDLTWDIQYF.

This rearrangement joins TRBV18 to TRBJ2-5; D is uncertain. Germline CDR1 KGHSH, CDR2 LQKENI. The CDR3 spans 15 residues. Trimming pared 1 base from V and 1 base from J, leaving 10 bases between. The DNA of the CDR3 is TGTGCCAGCTCACCACTTCACGGCCCCCAAGAGACCCAGTACTTC. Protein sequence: CASSPLHGPQETQYF.

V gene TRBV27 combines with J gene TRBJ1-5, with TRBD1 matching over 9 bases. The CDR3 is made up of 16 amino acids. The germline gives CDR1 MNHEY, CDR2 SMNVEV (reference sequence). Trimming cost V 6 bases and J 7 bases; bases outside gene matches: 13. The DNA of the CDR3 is TGTGCCAGCAGCCCAGACAGGGGGGCGACTTCCCAGCCCCAGCATTTT. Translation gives CASSPDRGATSQPQHF.

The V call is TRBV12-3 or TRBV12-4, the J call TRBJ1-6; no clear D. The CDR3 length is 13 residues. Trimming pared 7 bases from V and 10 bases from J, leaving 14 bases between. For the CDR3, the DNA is TGTGCCAGCACCCTCCGGTCGGAGTCACCCCTCCACTTT. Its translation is CASTLRSESPLHF.

The CDR3 coding sequence is TGTGCCAGCAGCCTCGCGACAGGGGGCACTGAAGCTTTCTTT. Its translation: CASSLATGGTEAFF. This chain connects TRBV4-2 to TRBJ1-1, with 9 nucleotides matching TRBD1. There are 14 residues in the CDR3. After removal of 4 bases from V and 4 bases from J, the junction contained 4 bases not matched to a gene. Germline CDR1 LGHNA, CDR2 YNFKEQ.

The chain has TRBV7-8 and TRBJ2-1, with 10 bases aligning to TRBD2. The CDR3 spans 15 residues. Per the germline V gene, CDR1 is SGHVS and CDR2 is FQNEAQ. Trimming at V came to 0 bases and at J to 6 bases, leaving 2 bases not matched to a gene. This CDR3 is CASSLAAGGINEQFF. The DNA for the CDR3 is TGTGCCAGCAGCTTAGCAGCGGGGGGGATCAATGAGCAGTTCTTC.

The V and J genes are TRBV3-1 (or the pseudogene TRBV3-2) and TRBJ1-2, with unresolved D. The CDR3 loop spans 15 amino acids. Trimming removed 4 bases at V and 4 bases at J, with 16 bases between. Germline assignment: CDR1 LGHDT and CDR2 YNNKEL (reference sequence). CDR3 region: CASSPEPRSFYGYTF. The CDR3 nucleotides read TGTGCCAGCAGCCCCGAGCCCCGTTCCTTCTATGGCTACACCTTC.

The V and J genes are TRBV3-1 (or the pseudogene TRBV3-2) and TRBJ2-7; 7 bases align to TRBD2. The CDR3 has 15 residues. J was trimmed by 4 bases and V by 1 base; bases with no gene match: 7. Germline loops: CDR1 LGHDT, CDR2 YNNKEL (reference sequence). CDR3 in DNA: TGTGCCAGCAGCCAAGGTGGGATAGCGGGTTACGAGCAGTACGTC. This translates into CASSQGGIAGYEQYV.

CDR3 residues: CASSPWTSGSHHNEQFF. The DNA for the CDR3 is TGTGCCAGCTCACCGTGGACTAGCGGGAGCCACCACAATGAGCAGTTCTTC. V gene TRBV18 combines with J gene TRBJ2-1, with 13 bases lining up with TRBD2. Per germline, CDR1 KGHSH and CDR2 LQKENI. The CDR3 is 17 residues long. Trimming removed 3 bases from V and 5 bases from J; junction bases left unmatched: 7.

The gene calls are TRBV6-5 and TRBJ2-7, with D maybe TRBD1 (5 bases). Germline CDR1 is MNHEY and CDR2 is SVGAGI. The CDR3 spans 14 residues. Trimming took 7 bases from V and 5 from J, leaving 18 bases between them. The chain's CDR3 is CASTSIQWGDEQYF. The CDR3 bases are TGTGCCAGCACCTCAATACAGTGGGGCGACGAGCAGTACTTC.

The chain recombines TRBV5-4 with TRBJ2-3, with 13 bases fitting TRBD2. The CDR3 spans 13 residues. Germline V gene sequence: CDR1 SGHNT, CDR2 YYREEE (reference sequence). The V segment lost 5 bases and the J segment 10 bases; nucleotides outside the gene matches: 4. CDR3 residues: CASRGTSGESQYF. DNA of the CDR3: TGTGCCAGCAGAGGGACTAGCGGGGAGTCGCAGTATTTT.

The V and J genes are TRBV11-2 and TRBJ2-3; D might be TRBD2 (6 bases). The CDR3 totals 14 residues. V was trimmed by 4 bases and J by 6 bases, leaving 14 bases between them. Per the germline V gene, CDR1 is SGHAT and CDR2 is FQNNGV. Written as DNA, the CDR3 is TGTGCCAGCAGCTCAGGGAGGATTCTGGATACGCAGTATTTT. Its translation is CASSSGRILDTQYF.

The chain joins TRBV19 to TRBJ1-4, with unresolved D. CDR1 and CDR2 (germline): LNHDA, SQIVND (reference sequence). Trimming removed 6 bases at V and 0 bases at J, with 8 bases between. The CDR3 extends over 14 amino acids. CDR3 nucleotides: TGTGCCAGTAGCTCAGGAACAACTAATGAAAAACTGTTTTTT. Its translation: CASSSGTTNEKLFF.

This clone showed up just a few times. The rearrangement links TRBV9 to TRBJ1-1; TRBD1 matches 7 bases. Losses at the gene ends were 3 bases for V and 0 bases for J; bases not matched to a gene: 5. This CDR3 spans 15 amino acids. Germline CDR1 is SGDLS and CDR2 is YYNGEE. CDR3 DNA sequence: TGTGCCAGCAGCGCGGGACAGAATATGAACACTGAAGCTTTCTTT. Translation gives CASSAGQNMNTEAFF.

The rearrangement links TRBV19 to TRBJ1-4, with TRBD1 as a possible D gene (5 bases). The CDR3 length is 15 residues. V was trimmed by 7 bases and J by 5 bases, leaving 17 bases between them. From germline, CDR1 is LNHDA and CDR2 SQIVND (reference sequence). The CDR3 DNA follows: TGTGCCAGTAATAACCCGGGACTTTGGAATGAAAAACTGTTTTTT. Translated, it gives CASNNPGLWNEKLFF.

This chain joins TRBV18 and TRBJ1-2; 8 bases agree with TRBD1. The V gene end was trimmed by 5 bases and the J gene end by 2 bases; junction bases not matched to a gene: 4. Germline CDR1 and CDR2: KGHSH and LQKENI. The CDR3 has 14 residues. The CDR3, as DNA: TGTGCCAGCTCATTGGACAGGGAGAACTATGGCTACACCTTC. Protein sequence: CASSLDRENYGYTF.

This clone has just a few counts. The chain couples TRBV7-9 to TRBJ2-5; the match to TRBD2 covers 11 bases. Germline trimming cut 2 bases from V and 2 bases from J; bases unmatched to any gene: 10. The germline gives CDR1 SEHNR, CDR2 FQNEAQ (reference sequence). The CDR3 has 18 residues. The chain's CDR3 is CASSLPPRLAGIQETQYF. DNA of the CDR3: TGTGCCAGCAGCTTACCCCCCAGACTAGCGGGAATACAAGAGACCCAGTACTTC. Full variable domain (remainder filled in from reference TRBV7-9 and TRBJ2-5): DTGVSQNPRHKITKRGQNVTFRCDPISEHNRLYWYRQTLGQGPEFLTYFQNEAQLEKSRLLSDRFSAERPKGSFSTLEIQRTEQGDSAMYLCASSLPPRLAGIQETQYFGPGTRLLVL.

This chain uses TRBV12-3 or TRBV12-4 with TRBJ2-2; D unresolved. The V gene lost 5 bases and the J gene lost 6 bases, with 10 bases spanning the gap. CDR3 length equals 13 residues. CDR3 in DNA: TGTGCCAGCAGTCTCCCGGGTGCCGGGGAGCTGTTTTTT. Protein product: CASSLPGAGELFF.

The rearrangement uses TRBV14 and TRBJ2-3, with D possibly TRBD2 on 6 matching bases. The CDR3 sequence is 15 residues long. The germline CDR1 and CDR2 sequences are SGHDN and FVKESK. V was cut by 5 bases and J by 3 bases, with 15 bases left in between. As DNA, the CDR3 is TGTGCCAGCAGCTCACAACTAGCCTTGACAGATACGCAGTATTTT. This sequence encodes CASSSQLALTDTQYF.

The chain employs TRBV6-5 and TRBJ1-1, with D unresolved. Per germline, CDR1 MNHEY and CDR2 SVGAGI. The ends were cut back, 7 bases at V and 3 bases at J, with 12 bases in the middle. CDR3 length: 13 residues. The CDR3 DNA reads TGTGCCAGCACCAAGGGTTTTGACACTGAAGCTTTCTTT. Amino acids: CASTKGFDTEAFF.

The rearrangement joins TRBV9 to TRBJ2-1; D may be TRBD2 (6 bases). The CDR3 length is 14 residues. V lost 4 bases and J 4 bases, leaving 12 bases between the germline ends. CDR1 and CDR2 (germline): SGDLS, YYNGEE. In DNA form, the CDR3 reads TGTGCCAGCAGCTCAAGGGACTCGTACAATGAGCAGTTCTTC. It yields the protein CASSSRDSYNEQFF. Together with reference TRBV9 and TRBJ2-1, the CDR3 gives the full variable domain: DSGVTQTPKHLITATGQRVTLRCSPRSGDLSVYWYQQSLDQGLQFLIQYYNGEERAKGNILERFSAQQFPDLHSELNLSSLELGDSALYFCASSSRDSYNEQFFGPGTRLTVL.

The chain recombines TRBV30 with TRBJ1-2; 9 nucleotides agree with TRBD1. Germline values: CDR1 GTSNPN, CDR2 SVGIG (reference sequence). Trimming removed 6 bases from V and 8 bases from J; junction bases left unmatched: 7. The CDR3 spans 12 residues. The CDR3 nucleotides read TGTGCCTGCAACACGGACAGGGGAGGCTACACCTTC. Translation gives CACNTDRGGYTF.

The DNA for the CDR3 is TGTGCCAGCAGTGAGACTAGCCCGGAGACCCAGTACTTC. Protein product: CASSETSPETQYF. The rearrangement joins TRBV6-6 to TRBJ2-5; TRBD2 agrees at 7 bases. CDR3 length: 13 residues. The trim removed 5 bases at V and 5 bases at J, leaving 5 bases unmatched. Germline V gene lookup returns CDR1 MNHNY and CDR2 SVGAGI (reference sequence).

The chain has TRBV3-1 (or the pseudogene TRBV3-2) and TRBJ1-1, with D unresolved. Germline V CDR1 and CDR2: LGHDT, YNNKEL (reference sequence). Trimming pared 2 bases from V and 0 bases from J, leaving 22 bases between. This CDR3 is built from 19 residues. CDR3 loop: CASSQKPPDSFLMNTEAFF. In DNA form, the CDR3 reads TGTGCCAGCAGCCAAAAACCACCGGACTCTTTCCTAATGAACACTGAAGCTTTCTTT.

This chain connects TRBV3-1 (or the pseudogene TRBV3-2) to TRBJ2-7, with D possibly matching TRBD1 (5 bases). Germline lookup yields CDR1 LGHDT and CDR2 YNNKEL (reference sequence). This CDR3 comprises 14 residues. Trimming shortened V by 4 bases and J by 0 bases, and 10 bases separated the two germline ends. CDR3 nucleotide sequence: TGTGCCAGCAGCCCAGGGCAGGGCTCCTACGAGCAGTACTTC. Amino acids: CASSPGQGSYEQYF.

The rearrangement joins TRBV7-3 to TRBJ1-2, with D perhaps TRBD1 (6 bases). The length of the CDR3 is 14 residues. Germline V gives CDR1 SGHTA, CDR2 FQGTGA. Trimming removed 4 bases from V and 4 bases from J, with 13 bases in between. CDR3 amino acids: CASSSTGGAYGYTF. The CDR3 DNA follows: TGTGCCAGCAGCTCGACCGGGGGGGCCTATGGCTACACCTTC. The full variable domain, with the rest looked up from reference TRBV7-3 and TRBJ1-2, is GAGVSQTPSNKVTEKGKYVELRCDPISGHTALYWYRQSLGQGPEFLIYFQGTGAADDSGLPNDRFFAVRPEGSVSTLKIQRTERGDSAVYLCASSSTGGAYGYTFGSGTRLTVV.